This TCR beta chain was profiled in a study of response to subunit inactivated influenza vaccine. This clonotype has a handful of counts. V shed 2 bases and J shed 3 bases, with 7 bases lying between them. Germline V gives CDR1 GTSNPN, CDR2 SVGIG (reference sequence). The CDR3 length is 12 residues. One entry per CDR3 protein results from TCRdb running MiXCR on the RT-PCR reads. The table shows about 570,000 distinct CDR3 sequences, with approximately 10% occurring only once. Another study also made use of these data, one on T cells expressing NK-cell markers. That work states: Synthesis of TCR beta cDNA relied on 5'RACE template switching carrying UMIs. With respect to HCMV, most of the eight sequenced donors were seropositive, and one was seronegative.

This receptor was taken from a man in his forties or fifties who received an inactivated influenza vaccine. V and J are TRBV30 and TRBJ1-1, with D unclear. This specimen was PBMCs from blood, taken on the day of vaccination. CDR3 in amino acids: CAWSRWDTEAFF. For the CDR3, the DNA is TGTGCCTGGAGTCGGTGGGACACTGAAGCTTTCTTT. The complete variable domain, with remaining parts taken from reference TRBV30 and TRBJ1-1, reads SQTIHQWPATLVQPVGSPLSLECTVEGTSNPNLYWYRQAAGRGLQLLFYSVGIGQISSEVPQNLSASRPQDRQFILSSKKLLLSDSGFYLCAWSRWDTEAFFGQGTRLTVV.